A selection of T cell receptor beta chains follows, all from one sample in a study of early T cells in non-severe SARS-CoV-2 infection. TCRdb used MiXCR to reprocess the 5' RACE reads, holding one entry per CDR3 protein. There are 90,000 or so distinct CDR3 sequences in the sample; about 15% occur only once, and 4.5% to 7% lies in the top ten. Sequencing used whole blood. These TCRs come from an adult who was a healthcare worker with PCR-confirmed SARS-CoV-2 infection or an uninfected control (not recorded which). Each CDR3 is given with its conserved first and last residue. A D gene is named only where the DNA matches it firmly. Clone size is shown for a subset of rows, as once, few, many or a class of expanded clone.

V: TRBV6-2/TRBV6-3; J: TRBJ2-2; D: NA; size: NA; CDR3: CASRLTGLGELFF; DNA: TGTGCCAGCAGACTGACAGGACTCGGGGAGCTGTTTTTT
V: TRBV12-3/TRBV12-4; J: TRBJ1-5; D: NA; size: many; CDR3: CASRGDTGNQPQHF; DNA: TGTGCCAGCAGGGGGGATACAGGGAATCAGCCCCAGCATTTT
V: TRBV10-2; J: TRBJ2-1; D: NA; size: NA; CDR3: CAASQGEEVSEQFF; DNA: TGCGCCGCGTCCCAGGGGGAGGAAGTGAGTGAGCAGTTCTTC
V: TRBV7-8; J: TRBJ2-1; D: TRBD2; size: few; CDR3: CASSSEGPLAGSYNEQFF; DNA: TGTGCCAGCAGCTCAGAGGGACCCCTAGCGGGATCCTACAATGAGCAGTTCTTC
V: TRBV9; J: TRBJ2-7; D: NA; size: few; CDR3: CASSSGGLMEQYF; DNA: TGTGCCAGCAGCTCAGGGGGGCTAATGGAGCAGTACTTC
V: TRBV10-3; J: TRBJ2-3; D: NA; size: NA; CDR3: CAISENTDTQYF; DNA: TGTGCCATCAGTGAAAACACAGATACGCAGTATTTT
V: TRBV15; J: TRBJ1-4; D: TRBD1; size: NA; CDR3: CATSRDKGTGGEKLFF; DNA: TGTGCCACCAGCAGAGATAAGGGGACAGGGGGCGAAAAACTGTTTTTT
V: TRBV20-1; J: TRBJ2-1; D: NA; size: many; CDR3: CSATETYNEQFF; DNA: TGCAGTGCTACCGAGACCTACAATGAGCAGTTCTTC
V: TRBV29-1; J: TRBJ1-4; D: NA; size: few; CDR3: CSVAGSGQKLFF; DNA: TGCAGCGTGGCGGGTTCGGGCCAAAAACTGTTTTTT
V: TRBV13; J: TRBJ2-1; D: TRBD2; size: few; CDR3: CASSSGLAGIDEQFF; DNA: TGTGCCAGCAGTTCGGGACTAGCGGGGATCGATGAGCAGTTCTTC
V: TRBV3-1; J: TRBJ2-7; D: TRBD2; size: NA; CDR3: CASSQAGGLNEQYF; DNA: TGTGCCAGCAGCCAAGCGGGAGGGTTGAACGAGCAGTACTTC
V: TRBV7-8; J: TRBJ2-1; D: TRBD2; size: few; CDR3: CASSLGTSSDEQFF; DNA: TGTGCCAGCAGCTTAGGGACTAGTAGCGATGAGCAGTTCTTC
V: TRBV6-5; J: TRBJ2-7; D: NA; size: many; CDR3: CASVSDGYEQYF; DNA: TGTGCCAGCGTTTCGGACGGCTACGAGCAGTACTTC
V: TRBV5-5; J: TRBJ2-3; D: NA; size: many; CDR3: CASSLGFSDTQYF; DNA: TGTGCCAGCAGCTTGGGTTTTTCAGATACGCAGTATTTT
V: TRBV5-6; J: TRBJ2-5; D: TRBD2; size: NA; CDR3: CASAGRAEETQYF; DNA: TGTGCCAGCGCAGGGAGGGCCGAAGAGACCCAGTACTTC
V: TRBV11-1; J: TRBJ2-7; D: TRBD2; size: few; CDR3: CASSLYAGDAYEQYF; DNA: TGTGCCAGCAGCTTATATGCGGGGGACGCCTACGAGCAGTACTTC
V: TRBV6-2/TRBV6-3; J: TRBJ2-1; D: TRBD2; size: NA; CDR3: CASSPLGGNNEQFF; DNA: TGTGCCAGCAGCCCCCTGGGAGGGAACAATGAGCAGTTCTTC
V: TRBV28; J: TRBJ2-1; D: NA; size: many; CDR3: CASEQSAYTYNEQFF; DNA: TGTGCCAGCGAGCAATCAGCCTATACCTACAATGAGCAGTTCTTC
V: TRBV29-1; J: TRBJ1-1; D: NA; size: NA; CDR3: CSVAHLNTEAFF; DNA: TGCAGCGTTGCTCACTTGAACACTGAAGCTTTCTTT
V: TRBV20-1; J: TRBJ2-5; D: NA; size: NA; CDR3: CSSEVRGQETQYF; DNA: TGCAGTTCGGAGGTACGGGGCCAAGAGACCCAGTACTTC
V: TRBV19; J: TRBJ2-3; D: TRBD2; size: NA; CDR3: CASSIDGQLAEEDTQYF; DNA: TGTGCCAGTAGTATAGATGGGCAACTAGCGGAGGAAGATACGCAGTATTTT
V: TRBV11-2; J: TRBJ2-2; D: NA; size: NA; CDR3: CASSLTISTGELFF; DNA: TGTGCCAGCAGCTTAACTATCAGCACCGGGGAGCTGTTTTTT
V: TRBV20-1; J: TRBJ2-2; D: NA; size: NA; CDR3: CSARVQGPSNTGELFF; DNA: TGCAGTGCTAGAGTTCAGGGGCCTAGTAACACCGGGGAGCTGTTTTTT
V: TRBV7-2; J: TRBJ2-3; D: NA; size: few; CDR3: CASSQRPLTADTQYF; DNA: TGTGCCAGCAGCCAAAGGCCCCTGACGGCGGATACGCAGTATTTT
V: TRBV5-6; J: TRBJ1-3; D: NA; size: many; CDR3: CASSWTPTGTGNTIYF; DNA: TGTGCCAGCAGCTGGACCCCGACGGGCACCGGAAACACCATATATTTT
V: TRBV19; J: TRBJ2-1; D: NA; size: NA; CDR3: CASSERGLSYNEQFF; DNA: TGTGCCAGTAGTGAGAGGGGATTATCCTACAATGAGCAGTTCTTC
V: TRBV5-4; J: TRBJ2-3; D: NA; size: NA; CDR3: CASRSGSTSTDTQYF; DNA: TGTGCCAGCAGGTCCGGTTCCACTAGCACAGATACGCAGTATTTT
V: TRBV5-4; J: TRBJ2-1; D: NA; size: NA; CDR3: CASSLAVDYNEQFF; DNA: TGTGCCAGCAGCTTAGCAGTAGACTACAATGAGCAGTTCTTC
V: TRBV15; J: TRBJ2-1; D: NA; size: NA; CDR3: CATSRDWGNPYNEQFF; DNA: TGTGCCACCAGCAGAGATTGGGGGAACCCCTACAATGAGCAGTTCTTC
V: TRBV14; J: TRBJ2-7; D: NA; size: NA; CDR3: CASSRSNEQYF; DNA: TGTGCCAGCAGCCGAAGTAACGAGCAGTACTTC
V: TRBV6-2/TRBV6-3; J: TRBJ2-4; D: NA; size: NA; CDR3: CASSYTGLAKNIQYF; DNA: TGTGCCAGCAGTTACACAGGTCTAGCCAAAAACATTCAGTACTTC
V: TRBV20-1; J: TRBJ2-3; D: NA; size: many; CDR3: CSAIVDTQYF; DNA: TGCAGTGCTATAGTGGATACGCAGTATTTT
V: TRBV15; J: TRBJ2-7; D: TRBD1; size: NA; CDR3: CATSSGQGEYEQYF; DNA: TGTGCCACCAGCAGCGGACAGGGGGAGTACGAGCAGTACTTC
V: TRBV28; J: TRBJ2-7; D: NA; size: few; CDR3: CASTIRDSPYEQYF; DNA: TGTGCCAGCACCATCCGGGATTCGCCTTACGAGCAGTACTTC
V: TRBV5-5; J: TRBJ1-1; D: TRBD1; size: few; CDR3: CASSLEGAGWTEAFF; DNA: TGTGCCAGCAGCTTGGAGGGGGCAGGGTGGACTGAAGCTTTCTTT
V: TRBV25-1; J: TRBJ1-1; D: TRBD1; size: many; CDR3: CASSESWGDSEAFF; DNA: TGTGCCAGCAGTGAATCCTGGGGGGACAGTGAAGCTTTCTTT
V: TRBV28; J: TRBJ2-3; D: NA; size: few; CDR3: CASSLDTNTDTQYF; DNA: TGTGCCAGCAGTTTGGACACCAACACAGATACGCAGTATTTT
V: TRBV24-1; J: TRBJ2-1; D: NA; size: many; CDR3: CAILWGPDYNEQFF; DNA: TGTGCCATCCTCTGGGGCCCCGACTACAATGAGCAGTTCTTC
V: TRBV27; J: TRBJ2-7; D: NA; size: few; CDR3: CAEPPNLGLFWEQYF; DNA: TGTGCCGAACCACCGAACCTGGGCCTTTTCTGGGAGCAGTACTTC
V: TRBV6-2/TRBV6-3; J: TRBJ2-1; D: TRBD2; size: NA; CDR3: CASRPRGTSGRFKDFYNEQFF; DNA: TGTGCCAGCAGACCCAGGGGGACTAGCGGGAGGTTTAAGGATTTCTACAATGAGCAGTTCTTC
V: TRBV27; J: TRBJ2-7; D: TRBD2; size: NA; CDR3: CASSFLAGPYEQYF; DNA: TGTGCCAGCAGTTTTTTAGCGGGCCCCTACGAGCAGTACTTC
V: TRBV10-3; J: TRBJ1-2; D: TRBD1; size: many; CDR3: CAISAGTGAIYGYTF; DNA: TGTGCCATCAGTGCCGGGACAGGGGCTATCTATGGCTACACCTTC